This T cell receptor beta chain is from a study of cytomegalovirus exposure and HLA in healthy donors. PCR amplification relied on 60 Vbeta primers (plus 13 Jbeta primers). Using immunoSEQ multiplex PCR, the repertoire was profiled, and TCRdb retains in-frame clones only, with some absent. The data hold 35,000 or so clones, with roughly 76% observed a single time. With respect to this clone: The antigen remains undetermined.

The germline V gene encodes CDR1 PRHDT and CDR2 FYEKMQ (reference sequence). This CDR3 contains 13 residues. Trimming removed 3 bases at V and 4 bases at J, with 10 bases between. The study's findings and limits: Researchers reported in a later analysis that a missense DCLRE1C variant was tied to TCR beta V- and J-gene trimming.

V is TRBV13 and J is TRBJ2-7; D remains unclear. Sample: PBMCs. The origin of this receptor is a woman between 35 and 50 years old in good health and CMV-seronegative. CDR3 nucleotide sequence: TGTGCCAGCAGCTTGGCTCACCTTTACGAGCAGTACTTC. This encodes CASSLAHLYEQYF.